This note documents a single TCR beta chain sequence. It lacks a known antigen. Per-base qualities were not stored, and no clone one base away is much larger. The record originates from a study of CD8+ T cells in alopecia areata (dated by TCRdb to 2017 to 2018). Broadly, across the study: Treated patients were enrolled in an open-label pilot trial of oral tofacitinib at 5 to 10 mg twice daily for moderate-to-severe alopecia areata. Patients received tofacitinib for 6 to 18 months and were then followed off drug for 6 months to check for delayed response and recurrence. The SALT score, which quantifies the percentage of affected scalp surface area, was used to measure disease severity in treated patients. High-throughput TCRbeta sequencing was used to examine T cell clonal expansion in alopecia areata in both the C3H/HeJ mouse model and human patients. On the human side, TCRbeta sequencing was run on scalp tissue and on sorted CD4+ and CD8+ peripheral blood T cells from healthy controls and from alopecia areata patients with either patchy or totalis/universalis disease. Tofacitinib-treated patients had biopsies at baseline and at 4 and 24 weeks of treatment, with a later scalp biopsy in several patients. Clonality in the scalp was compared among normal scalp (n=4), patchy alopecia areata scalp (n=8), and alopecia totalis/universalis scalp (n=8). RNA was obtained with the PAXgene miRNA kit for fixed scalp, the miRNeasy kit for PBMCs, and the RNeasy kit for mouse skin. TCRbeta CDR3 regions were amplified by immunoSEQ multiplex PCR with 35 Vbeta forward and 13 Jbeta reverse primers. On the study overall, not on this receptor specifically: TCR sequences shared between patients were less clear than in mice, possibly partly because of HLA diversity in the patient population. Many expanded lesional clones persisted in scalp and blood during tofacitinib treatment, which may partly explain relapse after stopping treatment. Lesional scalp, especially in alopecia totalis/universalis, showed higher clonality and more expanded CD8+ clones than normal scalp, suggesting antigenic drive. Unlike mouse skin, which is dominated by gammadelta T cells, normal human skin has resident alphabeta T cells that are also sequenced, and this complicates analysis of the scalp TCR repertoire. With tofacitinib, both scalp clonality and the number of expanded CD8+ clones among the top 100 scalp clones went down significantly. Because the treated cohort was small and had just a single nonresponder, larger studies are needed to establish links between baseline CD8+ expansion and response.

Via the germline V gene (reference sequence), CDR1 is GTSNPN and CDR2 SVGIG. There are 11 amino acids in the CDR3, from cysteine to phenylalanine inclusive. The retained sequence is limited to the CDR3, 33 bases, with the frame set at the first base. V is cut by 5 bases and J by 8 bases, and the space between the germline ends is 12 bases. The time point label corresponds to: around 24 weeks on oral tofacitinib. What the treatment or condition label conveys for this sample: oral pan-JAK inhibitor, 5-10 mg twice daily. Peripheral blood and lesional scalp punch biopsies were obtained from patients with alopecia areata. PBMCs were isolated by density centrifugation and stained for CD3, CD4 and CD8, and CD4+ and CD8+ T cells were sorted on a FACSAria. The library relied on the immunoSEQ multiplex PCR assay. RNA was extracted from all samples and reverse transcribed into cDNA, which served as template for TCR sequencing. First-strand cDNA was synthesized with SuperScript III using a 2:1 mix of oligo-dT and random hexamers. A synthetic immune receptor repertoire was used to measure amplification bias, and any remaining bias was corrected computationally. Per the authors' processing: Raw reads were preprocessed to remove errors, and CDR3 was defined by IMGT conventions from the conserved cysteine to phenylalanine. Clonality was computed by normalizing Shannon entropy by log2 of the number of productive unique TCRs and subtracting the result from 1. Scalp TCRbeta sequences were cross-referenced with sorted blood CD4 and CD8 repertoires so that the CD4 or CD8 identity of scalp clones could be inferred. TCRdb holds this immuneACCESS table with in-frame rearrangements only. Some clones are missing; in checked studies, unresolved V genes explain under half, and the rest has no known cause. V, J and clone size are those of that table, while D and trimming were read from the DNA. The sample data list about 290,000 clones, and 55% to 70% of these were observed just once. Under 2% of the sample is in the top ten clones.

Specimen: CD4+ T cells sorted from blood, collected at week 24, from a patient treated with tofacitinib. The clonotype originates from a human donor with alopecia areata. The rearranged chain carries TRBV30 and TRBJ1-1, and perhaps TRBD1 as D gene, on 6 matching bases. The nucleotide sequence is given as TGTGCCTGGGTAACAGGGACCGAAGCTTTCTTT. This gives the protein CAWVTGTEAFF.